Here is one T cell receptor (beta chain) with its context. The germline CDR1 and CDR2 sequences are MNHNS and SASEGT. Deletions cut 5 bases from V and 7 bases from J, with 14 bases between. The CDR3 sequence is 14 residues long. The table came from immunoSEQ multiplex PCR; TCRdb's copy has only in-frame clones and leaves some out. The data show under 90,000 clones, roughly 80% seen once. The sample comes from a study of T cell clones after liver transplantation. For the study at large: Pre-transplant mixed lymphocyte reactions yielded third-party-reactive TCRbeta sequences as comparators for graft-donor-reactive sequences.

The chain combines TRBV6-1 with TRBJ2-2; the D gene is possibly TRBD1 (6 bases). The sample consisted of CD4+ T cells from blood, taken before liver transplant. The source of this sequence is a human donor who received a liver transplant. The CDR3 sequence is CASSSRGTVGELFF. The CDR3 coding sequence is TGTGCCAGCAGTTCCAGGGGAACGGTCGGGGAGCTGTTTTTT.